The text below deals with one T cell receptor beta chain. Its antigen is currently unknown. The data were taken from a study of monozygotic twins with inflammatory bowel disease. Notes on the study in general: Lower TCRbeta diversity (inverse Simpson) was seen in IBD patients than in healthy co-twins. Part of the variability in patient repertoires may have come from differing immunosuppressive treatments.

cDNA was produced in eight separate reactions per sample. TCRdb reprocessed the 5' RACE reads and stores each CDR3 protein as one record, lacking DNA. The specimen's table records over 100,000 distinct CDR3 sequences. Germline values: CDR1 MDHEN, CDR2 SYDVKM. This CDR3 is 15 amino acids long. The clonotype comes from a human donor with ulcerative colitis or Crohn's disease, or a healthy co-twin of an affected twin (not recorded which). This chain uses TRBV28 with TRBJ2-7; the TCRdb call, TRBD2, lacks DNA for checking. Input material: blood. The CDR3: CASRTRGGGLYEQYF.